Presented here are 15 T cell receptor beta chains from one specimen sequenced in a study of T cell responses to AZD1222 COVID-19 vaccine. Assay used: immunoSEQ multiplex PCR; TCRdb lists only in-frame clones, some missing. The sample consists of approximately 76,000 clones, around 89% of them appearing once. The material was peripheral blood, obtained on day 0 of AZD1222 vaccination. Receptor source: an adult in good health.

The chain joins TRBV5-6 to TRBJ2-2; tentative D call: TRBD2 (5 bases). CDR1 SGHDT and CDR2 YYEEEE come from the germline V gene. The V end was cut by 2 bases, the J end by 5 bases, with 7 bases between. The CDR3 loop spans 13 amino acids. CDR3 sequence (DNA): TGTGCCAGCAGCTTCGGCGGGACCGGGGAGCTGTTTTTT. Translated: CASSFGGTGELFF. The full variable domain, rest sourced from reference TRBV5-6 and TRBJ2-2, is DAGVTQSPTHLIKTRGQQVTLRCSPKSGHDTVSWYQQALGQGPQFIFQYYEEEERQRGNFPDRFSGHQFPNYSSELNVNALLLGDSALYLCASSFGGTGELFFGEGSRLTVL.

V and J are TRBV12-5 and TRBJ2-1, with D hard to call. The CDR3 is 18 amino acids. CDR1 is LGHNT, CDR2 FRNRAP, per germline. V lost 0 bases and J 3 bases, leaving 18 bases between the germline ends. CDR3 region: CASGLVLGTFGNYNEQFF. The CDR3, as DNA: TGTGCTAGTGGTTTGGTACTCGGCACCTTCGGTAACTACAATGAGCAGTTCTTC. The whole variable domain, remainder taken from reference TRBV12-5 and TRBJ2-1, is DARVTQTPRHKVTEMGQEVTMRCQPILGHNTVFWYRQTMMQGLELLAYFRNRAPLDDSGMPKDRFSAEMPDATLATLKIQPSEPRDSAVYFCASGLVLGTFGNYNEQFFGPGTRLTVL.

V gene TRBV19 combines with J gene TRBJ2-5, with 7 bases matching TRBD2. Germline V lookup: CDR1 LNHDA, CDR2 SQIVND (reference sequence). This CDR3 spans 15 amino acids. J lost 1 base, V lost 3 bases, and 5 bases had no gene match. CDR3 sequence: CASSISSGGQETQYF. The CDR3 coding sequence is TGTGCCAGTAGTATTTCATCGGGGGGCCAAGAGACCCAGTACTTC.

This chain connects TRBV28 to TRBJ1-2, with D tentatively TRBD1 (5 bases). V dropped 3 bases and J dropped 3 bases, with 14 bases sitting between them. The CDR3 contains 15 residues. Germline V lookup: CDR1 MDHEN, CDR2 SYDVKM. The CDR3 bases are TGTGCCAGCAGTTTCCCGGGTGGGGGGGACTATGGCTACACCTTC. This gives the protein CASSFPGGGDYGYTF.

V is TRBV20-1 and J is TRBJ1-5; 8 bases are shared with TRBD1. V trimming: 3 bases; J trimming: 3 bases; junction bases outside the gene matches: 16. Germline V gene data show CDR1 as DFQATT and CDR2 as SNEGSKA (reference sequence). The CDR3 is 18 amino acids. For the CDR3, the DNA is TGCAGTGCTAGTAGTCTTCAGGGGGCGACGAGGTACAATCAGCCCCAGCATTTT. Amino acid sequence: CSASSLQGATRYNQPQHF.

This chain connects TRBV10-3 to TRBJ2-1; TRBD2 matches at 12 bases. Germline lookup yields CDR1 ENHRY and CDR2 SYGVKD. V trimming: 1 base; J trimming: 7 bases; junction bases outside the gene matches: 8. The CDR3 has 17 residues. The CDR3, as DNA: TGTGCCATCAGTGAGTGGCAGACTAGCGGGAGTGGTAATGAGCAGTTCTTC. Translating it yields CAISEWQTSGSGNEQFF.

The CDR3 protein is CAIRREGPSSTDTQYF. The CDR3 nucleotides are TGTGCCATCAGGAGAGAAGGGCCCTCTAGCACAGATACGCAGTATTTT. V usage is TRBV10-3 and J usage is TRBJ2-3, with D unresolved. Germline-derived CDR1 and CDR2 are ENHRY and SYGVKD. V shed 6 bases and J shed 0 bases, with 16 bases lying between them. This CDR3 spans 16 amino acids.

The chain has TRBV5-4 and TRBJ1-1; tentatively, D is TRBD1 (6 bases). The CDR3 spans 17 residues. Trimming removed 5 bases from V and 3 bases from J, with 23 bases in between. CDR1 is SGHNT, CDR2 YYREEE, per germline (reference sequence). The CDR3 nucleotides are TGTGCCAGCAGACCCTTTCGGGGGGGGCTAGGTGACACTGAAGCTTTCTTT. This translates into CASRPFRGGLGDTEAFF.

The genes are TRBV6-5 and TRBJ2-7, with 8 nucleotides matching TRBD1. Per the germline V gene, CDR1 is MNHEY and CDR2 is SVGAGI. The CDR3 spans 14 residues. With V trimmed by 4 bases and J by 1 base, 3 bases remained unmatched. CDR3 nucleotide sequence: TGTGCCAGCAGTTCCCGGGACAGGTCCTACGAGCAGTACTTC. Its translation is CASSSRDRSYEQYF.

V gene TRBV30 combines with J gene TRBJ1-2; tentative D call: TRBD1 (6 bases). This CDR3 is built from 13 residues. Germline V lookup: CDR1 GTSNPN, CDR2 SVGIG (reference sequence). The V and J ends lost 0 bases and 3 bases respectively, with 8 bases between them. CDR3 protein: CAWSVRQDYGYTF. CDR3 bases: TGTGCCTGGAGTGTCAGACAGGACTATGGCTACACCTTC.

This sequence joins TRBV7-9 and TRBJ1-2; D possibly corresponds to TRBD1 (6 bases). The germline CDR1 and CDR2 sequences are SEHNR and FQNEAQ (reference sequence). The CDR3 has 14 amino acids. Trimming took 5 bases from V and 2 from J, leaving 12 bases between them. The CDR3 DNA follows: TGTGCCAGCAGCCCCCGAACAGGGAACTATGGCTACACCTTC. Its protein product is CASSPRTGNYGYTF.

The chain links TRBV30 to TRBJ2-2, with 8 positions matching TRBD1. Germline V gives CDR1 GTSNPN, CDR2 SVGIG (reference sequence). The CDR3 sequence is 17 residues long. Trimming took 4 bases from V and 7 from J; bases not matched to a gene: 17. The CDR3 DNA follows: TGTGCCTGGACAGTCCCTGGACAGGGCGCGATCCTCGGGGAGCTGTTTTTT. Protein product: CAWTVPGQGAILGELFF.

The chain joins TRBV6-5 to TRBJ2-7; either TRBD1 or TRBD2 may fit D (5 bases each). V lost 7 bases and J 3 bases, leaving 19 bases between the germline ends. The CDR3 is 15 amino acids. From germline, CDR1 is MNHEY and CDR2 SVGAGI. CDR3 residues: CASTPAGGGGYEQYF. The CDR3 coding sequence is TGTGCCAGCACCCCCGCTGGTGGGGGTGGCTACGAGCAGTACTTC.

The V and J genes are TRBV18 and TRBJ2-5; D is unresolved. From germline, CDR1 is KGHSH and CDR2 LQKENI. The V end lost 5 bases, the J end lost 1 base, and 17 bases lay between the germline ends. The CDR3 runs to 16 residues. CDR3 coding DNA: TGTGCCAGCTCATCAAACGAAGTTCCTATCCAAGAGACCCAGTACTTC. Translated, it gives CASSSNEVPIQETQYF. Variable domain in full (rest from reference TRBV18 and TRBJ2-5): NAGVMQNPRHLVRRRGQEARLRCSPMKGHSHVYWYRQLPEEGLKFMVYLQKENIIDESGMPKERFSAEFPKEGPSILRIQQVVRGDSAAYFCASSSNEVPIQETQYFGPGTRLLVL.

The chain links TRBV29-1 to TRBJ2-2; no reliable D call. This CDR3 region has 15 residues. CDR1 and CDR2 (germline): SQVTM, ANQGSEA. V lost 4 bases and J 0 bases, leaving 12 bases between the germline ends. The CDR3 loop reads CSVVRDGSNTGELFF. The CDR3 region has the DNA TGCAGCGTTGTGAGAGATGGGTCGAACACCGGGGAGCTGTTTTTT.